This T cell receptor (beta chain) was retrieved from a study of T cell responses to AZD1222 COVID-19 vaccine. Comments on this clone: Its cognate antigen is unknown.

This table comes from immunoSEQ multiplex PCR, and its TCRdb copy is limited to in-frame clones, with some not included. This table has some 120,000 clones, 70% to 90% appearing once. In germline, CDR1 is SGHTA, CDR2 FQGTGA. The V and J ends lost 2 bases and 8 bases, in that order; junction bases with no gene match: 11. The CDR3 loop spans 16 amino acids. Broader study findings: Without day 14 samples, only post-peak T cell repertoires were studied.

The sample here was peripheral blood, taken on day 0 of AZD1222 vaccination. The sequence was collected from an adult in good health. V gene TRBV7-3 combines with J gene TRBJ1-2; 10 bases align to TRBD1. The CDR3 loop reads CASSLYNYGDRGGYTF. In DNA, the CDR3 is TGTGCCAGCAGCTTATATAACTACGGGGACAGGGGAGGCTACACCTTC.